The 8 T cell receptor beta chains reported below all come from one sample, sequenced in a study of tumor-infiltrating lymphocytes in localized non-small cell lung cancer. Profiling relied on immunoSEQ multiplex PCR, and the TCRdb table lists in-frame clones only, not all of them. The profile shows 5,000 to 6,500 clones, around 65% of them singletons. The sample comprised uninvolved lung tissue not adjacent to the tumor. The receptors come from a human donor with non-small cell lung cancer.

The sample holds a few counts of this clone. The V and J genes are TRBV7-6 and TRBJ2-3; 13 nucleotides align to TRBD2. The CDR3 runs 17 residues. V dropped 0 bases and J dropped 10; count of bases not matched to a gene: 10. Germline V gene lookup returns CDR1 SGHVS and CDR2 FNYEAQ. CDR3 residues: CASSLAVGRTSGSSQYF. The DNA for the CDR3 is TGTGCCAGCAGCTTAGCAGTGGGGCGGACTAGCGGGAGCTCGCAGTATTTT.

The chain employs TRBV28 and TRBJ2-7; 8 positions match TRBD2. Unmatched junction bases numbered 6, after V lost 5 bases and J lost 3 bases. CDR1 is MDHEN and CDR2 is SYDVKM in the germline V gene. The CDR3 loop spans 14 amino acids. CDR3 nucleotides: TGTGCCAGCAGTACTCCGGGACTAGTCTACGAGCAGTACTTC. Its translation: CASSTPGLVYEQYF.

The J gene is TRBJ2-7, the V gene TRBV7-2; 9 bases line up with TRBD2. This CDR3 has 18 amino acids. Per germline, CDR1 SGHTA and CDR2 FQGNSA. Trimming at V came to 0 bases and at J to 4 bases, leaving 13 bases not matched to a gene. CDR3 sequence (DNA): TGTGCCAGCAGCTTAGCGCCGGGACTAGCTGGGGGATTTTACGAGCAGTACTTC. It yields the protein CASSLAPGLAGGFYEQYF.

The CDR3 DNA sequence: TGTGCCAGCAGTTTAGGGTCAGGCGGGACCGGGGAGACCCAGTACTTC. Translating it yields CASSLGSGGTGETQYF. The chain couples TRBV28 to TRBJ2-5, with D possibly being TRBD2 (6 bases). The V end was cut by 2 bases, the J end by 5 bases, with 18 bases between. Germline lookup yields CDR1 MDHEN and CDR2 SYDVKM. CDR3 length: 16 amino acids. Looking up the rest from reference TRBV28 and TRBJ2-5 gives the full variable domain: DVKVTQSSRYLVKRTGEKVFLECVQDMDHENMFWYRQDPGLGLRLIYFSYDVKMKEKGDIPEGYSVSREKKERFSLILESASTNQTSMYLCASSLGSGGTGETQYFGPGTRLLVL.

This clone appeared a few times. The genes are TRBV4-1 and TRBJ1-2; 8 bases are a match to TRBD1. The germline gives CDR1 MGHRA, CDR2 YSYEKL. The V and J ends lost 4 bases and 0 bases, in that order; junction bases with no gene match: 10. This CDR3 is 17 amino acids long. For the CDR3, the DNA is TGCGCCAGCAGCCTCGCAACAGGGGGGAATACTAACTATGGCTACACCTTC. Its translation: CASSLATGGNTNYGYTF.

The genes are TRBV6-1 and TRBJ2-3, with 10 bases that match TRBD2. Per the germline V gene, CDR1 is MNHNS and CDR2 is SASEGT. V shed 2 bases and J 4 bases; nucleotides not matched to a gene: 0. The CDR3 spans 14 residues. The CDR3 reads CASSELAGADTQYF. The CDR3 DNA follows: TGTGCCAGCAGTGAACTAGCGGGAGCAGATACGCAGTATTTT.

The chain joins TRBV28 to TRBJ2-3, with TRBD2 as a possible D gene (6 bases). The V end was cut by 2 bases, the J end by 4 bases, with 10 bases between. CDR1 MDHEN and CDR2 SYDVKM come from the germline V gene. The CDR3 has 14 residues. In DNA form, the CDR3 reads TGTGCCAGCAGTTTAGGCCAGCGGGCAGATACGCAGTATTTT. Translation: CASSLGQRADTQYF.

CDR3 amino acids: CASSLAGTYNEQFF. In DNA form, the CDR3 reads TGTGCCAGCAGCTTAGCTGGGACCTACAATGAGCAGTTCTTC. The chain has TRBV7-9 and TRBJ2-1; no reliable D call. There are 14 residues in the CDR3. With 0 bases removed from V and 2 bases from J, the gap between germline ends came to 5 bases. CDR1 is SEHNR and CDR2 is FQNEAQ in the germline V gene (reference sequence).